A selection of T cell receptor beta chains follows, all from one sample in a study of blood T cell repertoires in COVID-19. Profiled with immunoSEQ multiplex PCR; TCRdb holds only in-frame clones, not every one. The sample includes hundreds of thousands of clones, just under 85% of them seen just once. Input material: peripheral blood. The receptor source for this set is a woman aged 80 or over with acute or convalescent COVID-19. Both conserved end residues are part of each CDR3. D genes are given only for firm matches. Expanded clones are given a class, and other clones once, few, many or no size at all.

cdr3_aa cdr3_nt v_call d_call j_call clone_size
CASSLPGIGYGYTF TGTGCCAGCAGTTTACCAGGGATTGGCTATGGCTACACCTTC TRBV6-2/TRBV6-3 . TRBJ1-2 .
CASSLVDYRSTDTQYF TGCGCCAGCAGCTTGGTGGACTACCGTAGCACAGATACGCAGTATTTT TRBV5-1 . TRBJ2-3 .
CASSHYLGQGGNSPLHF TGCGCCAGCAGCCATTACCTCGGACAGGGAGGTAATTCACCCCTCCACTTT TRBV4-3 TRBD1 TRBJ1-6 .
CASSAGTVGSPLHF TGCGCCAGCAGCGCCGGGACAGTGGGCTCACCCCTCCACTTT TRBV5-1 TRBD1 TRBJ1-6 .
CASSRQGFYGYTF TGTGCCAGCAGTCGACAGGGCTTCTATGGCTACACCTTC TRBV7-9 TRBD1 TRBJ1-2 .
CASSSIRGTNTGELFF TGTGCCAGCAGCTCAATTCGGGGGACGAACACCGGGGAGCTGTTTTTT TRBV9 . TRBJ2-2 .
CASSAGQQKGAPPYNEQFF TGCGCCAGCAGCGCGGGACAGCAAAAAGGCGCTCCCCCGTACAATGAGCAGTTCTTC TRBV5-1 . TRBJ2-1 .
CASSILADLNTEAFF TGTGCCAGTAGTATATTAGCCGATTTGAACACTGAAGCTTTCTTT TRBV19 . TRBJ1-1 few
CASSGGRGLDTGELFF TGTGCCAGCAGTGGGGGCAGGGGGCTGGACACCGGGGAGCTGTTTTTT TRBV2 TRBD1 TRBJ2-2 once
CSVTPQGALGYGYTF TGCAGCGTCACCCCGCAGGGGGCGCTTGGCTATGGCTACACCTTC TRBV29-1 TRBD1 TRBJ1-2 few
CASSQGQFEKLFF TGTGCCAGCAGCCAAGGACAGTTCGAAAAACTGTTTTTT TRBV3-1/TRBV3-2 . TRBJ1-4 .
CASRPALERAGNEQFF TGTGCCAGCAGGCCAGCTTTGGAGAGAGCTGGCAATGAGCAGTTCTTC TRBV2 . TRBJ2-1 .
CASSYSPRNTEAFF TGTGCCAGCAGTTACTCACCCAGGAACACTGAAGCTTTCTTT TRBV6-5 . TRBJ1-1 .
CASRPRATGLETQYF TGTGCCAGCAGGCCTAGGGCGACAGGGTTGGAGACCCAGTACTTC TRBV7-9 TRBD1 TRBJ2-5 .
CASSMEGTGVVSNQPQHF TGTGCCAGTAGTATGGAGGGGACAGGGGTTGTGAGCAATCAGCCCCAGCATTTT TRBV19 TRBD1 TRBJ1-5 .
CASSSTGSRGYSPLHF TGTGCCAGCAGTAGTACCGGGTCCCGCGGATATTCACCCCTCCACTTT TRBV2 . TRBJ1-6 few
CASSASEQGGGANVLTF TGCGCCAGCAGTGCGTCAGAGCAGGGGGGCGGGGCCAACGTCCTGACTTTC TRBV10-2 . TRBJ2-6 .
CASSPPSPGVTSEAFF TGTGCCAGCTCACCACCGTCCCCGGGGGTTACGAGTGAAGCTTTCTTT TRBV18 . TRBJ1-1 once
CASTGAGTGFNSPLHF TGTGCCAGCACCGGCGCCGGGACAGGGTTTAATTCACCCCTCCACTTT TRBV11-2 TRBD1 TRBJ1-6 .
CASSPRSGTNEKLFF TGTGCCAGCAGCCCGAGATCCGGGACTAATGAAAAACTGTTTTTT TRBV7-8 . TRBJ1-4 .
CASSSFGQTNFYGYTF TGTGCCAGCAGTAGTTTCGGACAGACGAATTTCTATGGCTACACCTTC TRBV6-2/TRBV6-3 . TRBJ1-2 .
CASSFRNLADPTSIF TGTGCCAGCAGCTTTCGAAATCTAGCGGACCCTACCAGCATCTTC TRBV5-6 TRBD2 TRBJ2-1 .
CASSPYGGDQETQYF TGTGCCAGCAGCCCCTACGGGGGGGACCAAGAGACCCAGTACTTC TRBV11-2 TRBD2 TRBJ2-5 few
CASSYSSANYGYTF TGTGCCAGCAGTTACTCTTCAGCTAACTATGGCTACACCTTC TRBV6-2/TRBV6-3 . TRBJ1-2 .
CASSLGGEGRRYYGYTF TGTGCCAGCAGCTTAGGCGGGGAGGGCAGGCGCTACTATGGCTACACCTTC TRBV7-2 . TRBJ1-2 .
CASSFGQGRELFF TGTGCCAGTAGTTTCGGACAGGGGCGGGAGCTGTTTTTT TRBV19 TRBD1 TRBJ2-2 .
CASSQPRVCEQFF TGCGCCAGCAGTCAACCCAGGGTTTGTGAGCAGTTCTTC TRBV23-1 . TRBJ2-1 .
CASSFGQTGELFF TGTGCCAGCAGCTTCGGACAGACCGGGGAGCTGTTTTTT TRBV7-9 . TRBJ2-2 .
CASSLVSGGYEQYF TGTGCCAGCAGCTTAGTGTCCGGGGGCTACGAGCAGTACTTC TRBV7-9 . TRBJ2-7 .
CASSQLTSGAYEQYF TGTGCCAGCAGCCAATTAACTAGCGGAGCCTACGAGCAGTACTTC TRBV14 TRBD2 TRBJ2-7 .
CAISEGGRNEKLFF TGTGCCATCAGTGAGGGAGGACGCAATGAAAAACTGTTTTTT TRBV10-3 . TRBJ1-4 few
CASSSQTGAFNEQFF TGTGCCAGTAGTTCCCAGACAGGGGCGTTCAATGAGCAGTTCTTC TRBV19 TRBD1 TRBJ2-1 .
CASSVVTGGTEAFF TGTGCCAGCAGCGTAGTTACAGGGGGCACTGAAGCTTTCTTT TRBV9 TRBD1 TRBJ1-1 .
CASRAEGLAGQGKYF TGTGCCAGCAGGGCAGAGGGACTAGCAGGGCAAGGGAAGTATTTT TRBV6-5 TRBD2 TRBJ2-3 .
CASSVGLAGEGTDTQYF TGTGCCAGCAGCGTAGGGCTAGCGGGAGAGGGTACAGATACGCAGTATTTT TRBV9 TRBD2 TRBJ2-3 .
CASSRTGSLRGYTF TGTGCCAGCAGCCGTACAGGGAGTCTTCGTGGCTACACCTTC TRBV3-1/TRBV3-2 . TRBJ1-2 .
CASSEAVRASGNTIYF TGTGCCAGCAGTGAAGCAGTGAGAGCCTCTGGAAACACCATATATTTT TRBV2 . TRBJ1-3 .
CASQQSHPLKDTQYF TGTGCCAGCCAACAGTCCCATCCCCTGAAAGATACGCAGTATTTT TRBV28 . TRBJ2-3 .
CASSPSGGRVNTEAFF TGTGCCAGCAGTCCCTCGGGGGGGCGGGTGAACACTGAAGCTTTCTTT TRBV25-1 . TRBJ1-1 .
CSAPYDSAQHF TGCAGTGCTCCGTATGACAGTGCCCAGCATTTT TRBV20-1 . TRBJ1-5 .
CATLQQGAGEKLFF TGTGCCACCTTACAACAGGGGGCCGGTGAAAAACTGTTTTTT TRBV28 TRBD1 TRBJ1-4 .
CASSDKISNQPQHF TGTGCCAGCAGTGACAAAATTAGCAATCAGCCCCAGCATTTT TRBV2 . TRBJ1-5 .
CASHVSGASYNEQFF TGTGCCAGCCACGTTAGCGGGGCATCCTACAATGAGCAGTTCTTC TRBV5-4 TRBD2 TRBJ2-1 .
CASSISSDRAGYEQFF TGTGCCAGTAGTATCTCCTCGGACAGGGCGGGCTATGAGCAGTTCTTC TRBV19 TRBD1 TRBJ2-1 .
CASTWRADTQYF TGTGCCAGCACATGGCGGGCAGATACGCAGTATTTT TRBV7-2 . TRBJ2-3 .
CASRTTGKNEKLFF TGTGCCAGCAGGACGACAGGGAAGAATGAAAAACTGTTTTTT TRBV2 TRBD1 TRBJ1-4 once
CASSLVWGQGAFF TGTGCCAGCAGCTTAGTATGGGGACAGGGTGCTTTCTTT TRBV11-2 TRBD1 TRBJ1-1 .
CASSETSGGTDTQYF TGTGCCAGCAGTGAGACTAGCGGGGGGACAGATACGCAGTATTTT TRBV6-4 TRBD2 TRBJ2-3 .
CASRNHGTGNNEQYF TGTGCCAGCAGGAACCACGGGACAGGGAACAACGAGCAGTACTTC TRBV28 TRBD1 TRBJ2-7 .
CASSQDYSGGYVPTGELFF TGTGCCAGCAGCCAAGATTACAGCGGGGGGTACGTACCCACCGGGGAGCTGTTTTTT TRBV3-1/TRBV3-2 TRBD2 TRBJ2-2 .
CASSYEGSSGNTIYF TGTGCCAGCAGTTACGAGGGAAGCTCTGGAAACACCATATATTTT TRBV6-2/TRBV6-3 . TRBJ1-3 .
CASKWTAQETQYF TGTGCCAGCAAATGGACAGCACAAGAGACCCAGTACTTC TRBV6-5 . TRBJ2-5 few
CASSPFPLEEKLFF TGTGCCAGCAGCCCCTTCCCTCTAGAGGAAAAACTGTTTTTT TRBV3-1/TRBV3-2 . TRBJ1-4 .
CASSVAYRASGNTIYF TGTGCCAGCAGCGTCGCGTACAGAGCCTCTGGAAACACCATATATTTT TRBV9 . TRBJ1-3 .
CSVGETGIAEAFF TGCAGCGTTGGCGAGACAGGGATTGCTGAAGCTTTCTTT TRBV29-1 TRBD1 TRBJ1-1 .
CASTNERSVSDTQYF TGTGCCAGTACAAATGAGCGGTCAGTCTCAGATACGCAGTATTTT TRBV19 . TRBJ2-3 few
CASSVVSGLAGGGEQFF TGTGCCAGCAGCGTAGTCTCTGGACTAGCGGGGGGCGGGGAGCAGTTCTTC TRBV9 TRBD2 TRBJ2-1 .